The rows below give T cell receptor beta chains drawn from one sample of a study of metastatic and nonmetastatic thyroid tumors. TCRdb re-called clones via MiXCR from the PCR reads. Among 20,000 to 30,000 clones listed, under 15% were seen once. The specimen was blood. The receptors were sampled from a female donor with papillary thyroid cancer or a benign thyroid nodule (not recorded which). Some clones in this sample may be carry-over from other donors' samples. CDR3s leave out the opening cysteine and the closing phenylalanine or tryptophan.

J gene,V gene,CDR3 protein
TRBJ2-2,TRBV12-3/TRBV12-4,ASSLRTVTGELF
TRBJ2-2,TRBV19,ASSIEGSANTGELF
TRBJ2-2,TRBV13,ASSLSFESPNPTTGELF
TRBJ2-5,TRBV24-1,ATSDPSETQY
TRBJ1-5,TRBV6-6,ASSYGGQGSNQPQH
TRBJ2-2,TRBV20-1,SGRQGRNTGELF
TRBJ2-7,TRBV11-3,ASSPPTSSEQY
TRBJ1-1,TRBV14,ASSQDIGAEAF
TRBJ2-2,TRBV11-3,ASSFSRGSGELF
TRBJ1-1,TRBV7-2,ASSFGGNTEAF
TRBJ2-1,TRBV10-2,ASSESGGSSYNEQF
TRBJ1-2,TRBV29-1,SVGPGQGSNGYT
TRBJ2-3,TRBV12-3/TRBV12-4,ASSVQGGSTDTQY
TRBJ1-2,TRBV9,ASSLTGGLNYGYT
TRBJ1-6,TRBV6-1,ASTSQGRLSNSPLH
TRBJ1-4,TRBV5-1,ASSLIVGSDEKLF
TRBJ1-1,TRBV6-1,ASSEKGQGNTEAF
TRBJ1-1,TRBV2,ASRAGTARAEAF
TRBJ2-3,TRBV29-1,SVLGLEVGTDTQY
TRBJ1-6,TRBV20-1,SARFGDTYSPLH
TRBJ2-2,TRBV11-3,ASSSGGTTGELF
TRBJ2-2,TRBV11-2,ASSARQPISPGELF
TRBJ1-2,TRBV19,ASSMGWTDGYT
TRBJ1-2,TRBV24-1,ATSDSARDATYGYT
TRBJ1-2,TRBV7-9,ASSFGGRNYGYT
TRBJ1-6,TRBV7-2,ASSFTGTPLH
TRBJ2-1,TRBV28,ASSSLGGSSYNEQF
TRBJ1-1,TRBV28,AIYRGLFSNTEAF
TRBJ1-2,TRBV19,ASSEVQPNYGYT
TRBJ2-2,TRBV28,ASSLPLTLGVSTRSGTGELF
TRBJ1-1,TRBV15,ATSRSDRLNTEAF
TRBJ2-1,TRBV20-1,SPDVPWVAEQF
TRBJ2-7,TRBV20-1,SPGGYVSGEQY
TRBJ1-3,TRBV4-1,ASSQGTGSGNTIY
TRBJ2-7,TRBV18,ASSPDYEQY
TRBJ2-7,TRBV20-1,SARAPSGRAYEQY
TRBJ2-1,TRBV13,ASSLGPGNNEQF
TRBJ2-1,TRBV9,ASSVEGADYNEQF
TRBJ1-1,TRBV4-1,ASSQDGLLTAPEAF
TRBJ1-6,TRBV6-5,ASSYGPYYNSPLH